Following are 21 T cell receptor beta chains from one sample sequenced in a study of Ad26.COV2.S vaccination and SARS-CoV-2 variants. Treatment in this sample: 15 to 20 received Ad26.COV2.S at low or high dose, single or two shots; 5 received placebo; per-sample allocation not given. Day 63 after the first injection of vaccine or placebo was the sampling time. Sequenced by immunoSEQ multiplex PCR; TCRdb stores in-frame clones only, minus some. The sample records roughly 380,000 clones, more than 75% being singletons. This specimen was peripheral blood, taken in a trial of Ad26.COV2.S vaccine versus placebo. These receptors were obtained from a person aged 18-60 years who received the Ad26.COV2.S COVID-19 vaccine or a placebo.

V is TRBV3-1 (or the pseudogene TRBV3-2) and J is TRBJ2-7; D may be TRBD1 or TRBD2 (5 bases each). Germline assignment: CDR1 LGHDT and CDR2 YNNKEL (reference sequence). V lost 4 bases and J 2 bases, leaving 15 bases between the germline ends. This CDR3 region has 15 residues. Here the CDR3 DNA reads TGTGCCAGCAGCCCGGCATGGGGGAGCACCTACGAGCAGTACTTC. Protein product: CASSPAWGSTYEQYF.

By sample fraction, this clone is medium-sized. The chain joins TRBV6-1 to TRBJ1-1; D unclear. V lost 3 bases and J lost 1, with 9 bases in between. The CDR3 has 14 amino acids. Germline loops: CDR1 MNHNS, CDR2 SASEGT. In DNA, the CDR3 is TGTGCCAGCAGTGAGTCTGGTGGGAACACTGAAGCTTTCTTT. It is translated as CASSESGGNTEAFF.

The chain has TRBV9 and TRBJ2-5; weak D call: TRBD2 (6 bases). In germline, CDR1 is SGDLS, CDR2 YYNGEE. The CDR3 totals 14 residues. V was clipped by 4 bases and J by 4 bases, with 14 bases between them. The CDR3 DNA reads as TGTGCCAGCAGCCCCGGAGGGGCAGGAGAGACCCAGTACTTC. It yields the protein CASSPGGAGETQYF.

Points on this clone: One junction end disagrees with the germline gene, perhaps due to a read error. The V call is TRBV4-3, the J call TRBJ2-1, with D maybe TRBD2 (6 bases). The CDR3 extends over 13 amino acids. The V gene's germline CDR1 is LGHNA and CDR2 YSLEER. This chain's CDR3 is CASSQDRGNAQFF. The CDR3, as DNA: TGCGCCAGCAGCCAAGATCGCGGGAATGCGCAGTTCTTC.

The chain recombines TRBV10-3 with TRBJ2-3, with TRBD1 as a possible D gene (6 bases). V lost 7 bases to trimming and J lost 2 bases, with 10 bases between them. Germline-derived CDR1 and CDR2 are ENHRY and SYGVKD. The CDR3 extends over 13 amino acids. Here the CDR3 DNA reads TGTGCCATCAAGGACAGCTACACAGATACGCAGTATTTT. Protein sequence: CAIKDSYTDTQYF.

The rearrangement joins TRBV7-2 to TRBJ2-1, with a tentative D call TRBD2 (5 bases). V was cut by 7 bases and J by 7 bases, with 17 bases left in between. This CDR3 is built from 14 residues. Germline V gene data show CDR1 as SGHTA and CDR2 as FQGNSA. CDR3 sequence: CASKLDFSLNEQFF. In DNA form, the CDR3 reads TGTGCCAGCAAATTGGACTTCTCCCTGAATGAGCAGTTCTTC.

The gene calls are TRBV14 and TRBJ1-5; 7 bases match TRBD1. The germline V gene encodes CDR1 SGHDN and CDR2 FVKESK. V lost 1 base, J lost 5 bases, and 2 bases stayed unmatched. The CDR3 length is 14 residues. In nucleotides, the CDR3 is TGTGCCAGCAGCCAAGTCAGGGGGTATCAGCCCCAGCATTTT. Amino acid sequence: CASSQVRGYQPQHF.

The chain is built from TRBV5-6 and TRBJ1-6; possibly TRBD1 for D (5 bases). This CDR3 comprises 14 residues. V was trimmed by 2 bases and J by 11 bases, leaving 14 bases between them. Germline values: CDR1 SGHDT, CDR2 YYEEEE. The CDR3 here is CASSLYRDRTPLHF. The CDR3, as DNA: TGTGCCAGCAGCTTATACCGGGACCGAACACCCCTCCACTTT.

J is TRBJ2-3 and V is TRBV7-2; D ambiguous. Germline loops: CDR1 SGHTA, CDR2 FQGNSA. V lost 5 bases, J lost 6 bases, and 12 bases lay in between. This CDR3 region has 13 residues. As DNA, the CDR3 is TGTGCCAGCAGCACAAGGACGCGGGATACGCAGTATTTT. This gives the protein CASSTRTRDTQYF.

The rearrangement uses TRBV5-1 and TRBJ2-3, with TRBD2 identical over 9 bases. CDR1 and CDR2 (germline): SGHRS, YFSETQ. V was pared by 2 bases and J by 2 bases, with 3 bases of the junction left unmatched. This CDR3 contains 15 residues. Written as DNA, the CDR3 is TGCGCCAGCAGCTTAGGGACTAGCTACACAGATACGCAGTATTTT. Translated, it gives CASSLGTSYTDTQYF.

V usage is TRBV11-2 and J usage is TRBJ2-5; perhaps TRBD1 as D (6 bases). Germline lookup yields CDR1 SGHAT and CDR2 FQNNGV. This CDR3 spans 14 amino acids. Trimming left V 3 bases short and J 10 bases short, with 18 bases between. The CDR3 region is CASSLQGFGKGQYF. The CDR3 coding sequence is TGTGCCAGCAGCTTGCAGGGGTTCGGCAAGGGCCAGTACTTC.

This clone was recorded once. CDR3 DNA: TGTGCCAGCAGGAAGGACAGGGGGCATGAAAAACTGTTTTTT. This gives the protein CASRKDRGHEKLFF. This sequence joins TRBV28 and TRBJ1-4; TRBD1 matches 11 bases. The ends lost 6 bases at V and 6 bases at J; junction bases unmatched: 3. CDR3 size: 14 residues. Per germline, CDR1 MDHEN and CDR2 SYDVKM.

The chain combines TRBV6-2 or TRBV6-3 with TRBJ2-4, with a weak D call TRBD2 (7 bases). This CDR3 spans 15 amino acids. Germline V gene sequence: CDR1 MNHEY, CDR2 SVGEGT. V lost 4 bases and J lost 3, with 13 bases in between. The DNA of the CDR3 is TGTGCCAGCAGTTTCGGGGGGCGAGGCAAAAACATTCAGTACTTC. Amino acids: CASSFGGRGKNIQYF.

The chain recombines TRBV30 with TRBJ1-2; TRBD1 might be the D (5 bases). The V and J ends lost 0 bases and 8 bases respectively, with 13 bases between them. In germline, CDR1 is GTSNPN, CDR2 SVGIG (reference sequence). The CDR3 sequence is 13 residues long. CDR3 nucleotide sequence: TGTGCCTGGAGTGTCAAAGGGACTGGCGGCTACACCTTC. Translated, it gives CAWSVKGTGGYTF.

This chain joins TRBV25-1 and TRBJ2-1, with TRBD2 matching over 8 bases. The CDR3 consists of 12 residues. CDR1 is MGHDK, CDR2 SYGVNS, per germline. V shed 7 bases, J shed 6 bases, and the junction held 2 bases outside the gene matches. This CDR3 reads CASKRGGNEQFF. CDR3 nucleotide sequence: TGTGCCAGCAAACGGGGGGGCAATGAGCAGTTCTTC.

The rearrangement uses TRBV21-1 and TRBJ2-7; TRBD1 is taken as the D call from the table, unchecked against the DNA. TRBV21-1 is deemed a pseudogene. There are 13 residues in the CDR3. The CDR3 DNA reads as TGTGCCGCCCCTGAGGGACAGGCGGCCCTCCTCTACTTC. Its protein is CAAPEGQAALLYF.

V usage is TRBV7-2 and J usage is TRBJ2-7, with 14 bases that match TRBD2. CDR1 and CDR2 (germline): SGHTA, FQGNSA. The CDR3 totals 15 residues. The V segment lost 5 bases and the J segment 6 bases; nucleotides outside the gene matches: 6. The CDR3 region has the DNA TGTGCCAGCAGCCTTGTGACTAGCGGGAGGGGCGAGCAGTACTTC. It specifies CASSLVTSGRGEQYF. Looking up the rest from reference TRBV7-2 and TRBJ2-7 gives the full variable domain: GAGVSQSPSNKVTEKGKDVELRCDPISGHTALYWYRQSLGQGLEFLIYFQGNSAPDKSGLPSDRFSAERTGGSVSTLTIQRTQQEDSAVYLCASSLVTSGRGEQYFGPGTRLTVT.

The chain employs TRBV10-3 and TRBJ2-7; TRBD1 matches 9 bases. V lost 1 base to trimming and J lost 1 base; unmatched junction nucleotides: 14. Germline V gives CDR1 ENHRY, CDR2 SYGVKD. This CDR3 is 19 amino acids long. The CDR3 DNA follows: TGTGCCATCAGTGAGTGGAAAGGACAGGGGATTTTTTCTTCCTACGAGCAGTACTTC. Protein product: CAISEWKGQGIFSSYEQYF.

The chain carries TRBV29-1 and TRBJ1-1; no reliable D call. Germline V CDR1 and CDR2: SQVTM, ANQGSEA. V was cut by 7 bases and J by 7 bases, with 10 bases left in between. This CDR3 has 10 residues. The CDR3 loop is CSAWIGEAFF. DNA of the CDR3: TGCAGCGCCTGGATTGGTGAAGCTTTCTTT.

This clone has a count of ten or more. Other DNA sequences from this sample encode an identical CDR3 as well. V usage is TRBV24-1 and J usage is TRBJ2-2, with D maybe TRBD2 (5 bases). The V and J ends lost 1 base and 5 bases respectively, with 7 bases between them. The CDR3 spans 14 residues. Germline-derived CDR1 and CDR2 are KGHDR and SFDVKD. CDR3 DNA: TGTGCCACCAGTGATTTCTGGGAGACCGGGGAGCTGTTTTTT. This sequence encodes CATSDFWETGELFF.

The CDR3 coding sequence is TGTGCCAGCAGCTTATTACAGACCACCGGGGAGCTGTTTTTT. It is translated as CASSLLQTTGELFF. J is TRBJ2-2 and V is TRBV11-2; D remains unclear. The ends were cut back, 2 bases at V and 4 bases at J, with 8 bases in the middle. The CDR3 contains 14 residues. Per germline, CDR1 SGHAT and CDR2 FQNNGV.